This T cell receptor beta chain was profiled in a study of read filtering for tumor transcriptome and immune sequencing (TCRdb year 2020). Concerning the study at large: The cohort had 17 male and some 15 female patients with a mean age of about 66 years, ranging from about 47 to 90. Using the same bone marrow samples, the study ran both targeted immune repertoire sequencing and bulk whole-transcriptome sequencing and then compared the TCR repertoires from each method. One main goal was a read-filtering strategy for immune repertoire data, in particular deciding whether clonotypes backed by only one read should be removed. By revised international staging, about 8 patients were R-ISS I, some 17 were R-ISS II and 6 or 7 were R-ISS III. After DNase treatment, whole-transcriptome libraries were prepared with the TruSeq RNA Access Library Prep Kit. TCR-region mapped reads per sample ranged from about 3.5 to 11 million with IR-seq versus only about 85 to 1273 with RNA-seq. On the study overall, not on this receptor specifically: The sorted CD138-negative fraction was a mixed bone marrow immune population, not purified T cells. Removing single-read clonotypes increased the correlation between IR-seq and RNA-seq shared clonotype proportions. Single-read clonotypes made up roughly 82% of clonotypes but 3% to 4% of total reads in IR-seq, and 70% to 75% of clonotypes and 44.6% of reads in RNA-seq. Compared with RNA-seq, IR-seq captured clonotypes at much higher depth and more reliably, and a smaller IR-seq throughput was enough to identify most shared clonotypes.

Bone marrow was sampled from every patient at the time of active disease. Ficoll-Hypaque density gradient centrifugation was used to isolate bone marrow mononuclear cells. CD138-negative cells were obtained by negative selection after labeling with CD138 magnetic microbeads on a MACS separator, removing myeloma plasma cells. Purity of the isolated cells was checked by flow cytometry on an Attune NxT using CD138 antibodies. TRIzol reagent was used to extract total RNA, and a NanoDrop spectrophotometer was used to quantify the extracted RNA. Paired RNA-seq and IR-seq were performed on the CD138-negative bone marrow sample of each patient. This clonotype was observed a few times. The clone's antigen remains unknown. Per-base quality was not reported, and no clone a single base away is much larger than it. Starting from 400 to 450 ng RNA, TCR libraries were constructed with the Immunoverse kit using molecular barcoded adaptors that cover the alpha/delta and beta/gamma chains. The same RNA used for transcriptome sequencing was used for TCR library preparation. TCR libraries were sequenced on an Illumina HiSeq 4000 with 2 x 150 cycles. Per the source publication's procedure: TCR reads were aligned to human V, D, J and C references and assembled into CDR3 clonotypes with MiXCR, including quality filtering and error correction. Clonotype counts and gene usage diversity were analyzed with the tcR package in R. For inspection of raw mapping reads, RNA-seq reads were mapped by STAR aligner version 2.5.3a onto GRCh37 of the human genome. To test how sequencing depth affected the clonotypes detected, IR-seq fastq files were randomly downsampled with Seqtk 1.3. Through fastp at Q25 and MiXCR, TCRdb rebuilt clones from the public reads, retaining in-frame beta chains. Identical CDR3 proteins give one entry, which carries the most common genes and DNA. TCRdb assigned the V and J calls; the authors' analysis was not used. Within this sample are over 45,000 distinct CDR3 sequences, with around 19% of them counted one time only. Together, the top ten hold roughly two fifths of the sample.

From V the trimming removes 4 bases and from J it removes 5 bases, while the gene matches leave 17 bases of the junction unaccounted for. Its CDR3 holds 21 amino acids, cysteine through phenylalanine. Kept here is only the CDR3 DNA, which spans 63 bases and is read in frame from base 1. CDR1 and CDR2 (MNHEY, SVGEGT) derive from the germline V gene. The receptor was isolated from a donor at least 40 years old with multiple myeloma. The chain was built from TRBV6-2 or TRBV6-3 and TRBJ2-1; the junction holds 16 bases that match TRBD2. Sequenced material: a population of CD138-negative cells sorted from bone marrow. The cell subset or site label here, explained by the study, means: bone marrow mononuclear cells depleted of CD138+ plasma/myeloma cells by negative magnetic selection. CDR3 protein: CASSSARGTSGGALSNNEQFF. The bases read TGTGCCAGCAGTTCCGCGCGCGGGACTAGCGGGGGGGCCCTCTCGAACAATGAGCAGTTCTTC.